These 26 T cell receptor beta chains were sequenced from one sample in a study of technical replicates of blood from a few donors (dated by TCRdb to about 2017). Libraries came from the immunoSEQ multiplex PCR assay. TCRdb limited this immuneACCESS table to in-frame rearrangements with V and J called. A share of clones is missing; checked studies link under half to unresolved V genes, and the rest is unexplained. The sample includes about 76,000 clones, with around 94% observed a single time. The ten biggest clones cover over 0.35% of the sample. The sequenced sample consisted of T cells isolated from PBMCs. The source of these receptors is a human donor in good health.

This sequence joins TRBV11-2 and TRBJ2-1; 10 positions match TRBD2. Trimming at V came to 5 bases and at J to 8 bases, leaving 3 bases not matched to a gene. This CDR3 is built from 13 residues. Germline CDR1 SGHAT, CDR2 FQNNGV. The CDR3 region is CASSDLAGDEQFF. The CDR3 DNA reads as TGTGCCAGCAGCGATCTAGCGGGAGATGAGCAGTTCTTC.

Here the CDR3 reads CASTLGGRIHEQYF. In DNA, the CDR3 is TGTGCCAGCACCTTGGGGGGGCGCATCCACGAGCAGTACTTC. The V and J genes are TRBV13 and TRBJ2-7, with D maybe TRBD2 (7 bases). Germline values: CDR1 PRHDT, CDR2 FYEKMQ (reference sequence). The CDR3 totals 14 residues. Trimming removed 7 bases from V and 5 bases from J, with 18 bases in between.

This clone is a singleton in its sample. CDR3 sequence (DNA): TGTGCCACGGCGGGGGCATCCTACAATGAGCAGTTCTTC. Its protein is CATAGASYNEQFF. The chain couples TRBV5-4 to TRBJ2-1; D might be TRBD2 (7 bases). With 9 bases removed from V and 1 base from J, the gap between germline ends came to 11 bases. There are 13 residues in the CDR3. In germline, CDR1 is SGHNT, CDR2 YYREEE (reference sequence).

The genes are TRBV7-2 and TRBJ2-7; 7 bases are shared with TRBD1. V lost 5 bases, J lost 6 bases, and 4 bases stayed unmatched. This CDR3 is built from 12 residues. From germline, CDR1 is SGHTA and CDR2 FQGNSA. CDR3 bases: TGTGCCAGCAGCGCCACAGGGGTCGAGCAGTACTTC. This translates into CASSATGVEQYF.

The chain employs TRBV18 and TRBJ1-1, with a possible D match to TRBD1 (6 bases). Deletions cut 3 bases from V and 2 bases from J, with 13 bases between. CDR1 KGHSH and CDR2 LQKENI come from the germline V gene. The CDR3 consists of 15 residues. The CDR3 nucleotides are TGTGCCAGCTCACCGGGGTCAGGGGTAAACACTGAAGCTTTCTTT. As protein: CASSPGSGVNTEAFF.

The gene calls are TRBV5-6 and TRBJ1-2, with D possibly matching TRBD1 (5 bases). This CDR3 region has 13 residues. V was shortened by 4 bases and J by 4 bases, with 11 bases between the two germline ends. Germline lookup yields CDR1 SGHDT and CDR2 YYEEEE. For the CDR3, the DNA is TGTGCCAGCAGCACAGGAGGGGCCTATGGCTACACCTTC. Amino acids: CASSTGGAYGYTF.

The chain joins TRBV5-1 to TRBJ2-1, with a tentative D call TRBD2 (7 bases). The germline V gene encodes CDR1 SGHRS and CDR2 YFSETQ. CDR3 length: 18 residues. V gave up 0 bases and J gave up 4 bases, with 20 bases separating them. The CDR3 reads CASSLGGGTVVGYNEQFF. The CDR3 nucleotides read TGCGCCAGCAGCTTGGGGGGGGGCACAGTTGTAGGGTACAATGAGCAGTTCTTC.

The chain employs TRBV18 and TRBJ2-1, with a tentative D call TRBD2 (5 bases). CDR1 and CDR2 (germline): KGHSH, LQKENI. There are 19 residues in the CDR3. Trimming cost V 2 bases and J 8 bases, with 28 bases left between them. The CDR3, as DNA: TGTGCCAGCTCACCAACGGTGTCATCGAGCTGGCGGGTGAGCGATGAGCAGTTCTTC. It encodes CASSPTVSSSWRVSDEQFF. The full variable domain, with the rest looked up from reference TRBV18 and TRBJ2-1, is NAGVMQNPRHLVRRRGQEARLRCSPMKGHSHVYWYRQLPEEGLKFMVYLQKENIIDESGMPKERFSAEFPKEGPSILRIQQVVRGDSAAYFCASSPTVSSSWRVSDEQFFGPGTRLTVL.

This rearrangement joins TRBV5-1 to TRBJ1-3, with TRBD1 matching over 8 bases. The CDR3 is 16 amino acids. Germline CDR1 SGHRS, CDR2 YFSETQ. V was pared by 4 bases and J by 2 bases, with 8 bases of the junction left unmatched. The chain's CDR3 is CASSTPGTGTGNTIYF. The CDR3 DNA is TGCGCCAGCAGCACGCCCGGGACAGGTACTGGAAACACCATATATTTT.

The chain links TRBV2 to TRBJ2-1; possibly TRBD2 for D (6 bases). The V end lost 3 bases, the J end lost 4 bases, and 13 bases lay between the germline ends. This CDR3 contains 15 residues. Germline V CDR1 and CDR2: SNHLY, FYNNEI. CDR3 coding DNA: TGTGCCAGCAGTGAGGGGCGGGAAACGTACAATGAGCAGTTCTTC. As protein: CASSEGRETYNEQFF.

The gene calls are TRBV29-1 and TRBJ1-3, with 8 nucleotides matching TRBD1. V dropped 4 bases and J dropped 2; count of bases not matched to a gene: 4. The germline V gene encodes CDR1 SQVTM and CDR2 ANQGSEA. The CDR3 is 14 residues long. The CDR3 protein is CSVGGQGPGNTIYF. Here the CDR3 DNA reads TGCAGCGTTGGAGGACAGGGACCTGGAAACACCATATATTTT.

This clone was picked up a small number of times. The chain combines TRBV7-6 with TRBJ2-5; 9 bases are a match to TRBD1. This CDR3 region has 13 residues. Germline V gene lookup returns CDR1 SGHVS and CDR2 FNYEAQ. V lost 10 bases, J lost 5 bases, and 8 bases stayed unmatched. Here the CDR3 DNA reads TGTGCCACCCAACAGGGGGCGCGGGAGACCCAGTACTTC. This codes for CATQQGARETQYF.

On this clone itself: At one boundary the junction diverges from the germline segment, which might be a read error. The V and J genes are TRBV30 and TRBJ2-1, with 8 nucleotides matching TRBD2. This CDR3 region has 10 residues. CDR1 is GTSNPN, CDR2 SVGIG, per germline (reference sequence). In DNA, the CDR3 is TGTGCCTTCAATCTAGCGGGCCCTATCTTC. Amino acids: CAFNLAGPIF.

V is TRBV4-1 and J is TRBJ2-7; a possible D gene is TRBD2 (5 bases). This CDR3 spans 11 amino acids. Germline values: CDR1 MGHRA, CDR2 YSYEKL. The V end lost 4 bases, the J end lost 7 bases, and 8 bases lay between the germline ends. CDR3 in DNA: TGCGCCAGCAGCCGAGGGAGTGAGCAGTACTTC. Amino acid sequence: CASSRGSEQYF.

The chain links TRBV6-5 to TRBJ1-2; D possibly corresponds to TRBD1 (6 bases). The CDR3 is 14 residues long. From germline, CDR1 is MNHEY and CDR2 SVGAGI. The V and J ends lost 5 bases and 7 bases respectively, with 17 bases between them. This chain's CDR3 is CASSEVGAAGGYTF. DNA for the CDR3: TGTGCCAGCAGTGAAGTGGGGGCGGCGGGTGGCTACACCTTC.

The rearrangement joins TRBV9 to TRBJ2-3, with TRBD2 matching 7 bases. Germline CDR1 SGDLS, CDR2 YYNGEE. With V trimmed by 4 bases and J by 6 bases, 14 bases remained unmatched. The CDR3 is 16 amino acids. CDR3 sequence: CASSPLGEGYEDTQYF. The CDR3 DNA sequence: TGTGCCAGCAGCCCGCTAGGGGAGGGGTATGAGGATACGCAGTATTTT. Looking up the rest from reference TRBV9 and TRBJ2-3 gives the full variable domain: DSGVTQTPKHLITATGQRVTLRCSPRSGDLSVYWYQQSLDQGLQFLIQYYNGEERAKGNILERFSAQQFPDLHSELNLSSLELGDSALYFCASSPLGEGYEDTQYFGPGTRLTVL.

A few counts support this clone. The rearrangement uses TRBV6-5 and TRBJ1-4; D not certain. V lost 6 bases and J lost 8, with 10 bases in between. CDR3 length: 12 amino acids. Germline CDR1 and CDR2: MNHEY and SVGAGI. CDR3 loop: CASSPRGEKLFF. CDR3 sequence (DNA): TGTGCCAGCAGCCCCCGGGGAGAAAAACTGTTTTTT.

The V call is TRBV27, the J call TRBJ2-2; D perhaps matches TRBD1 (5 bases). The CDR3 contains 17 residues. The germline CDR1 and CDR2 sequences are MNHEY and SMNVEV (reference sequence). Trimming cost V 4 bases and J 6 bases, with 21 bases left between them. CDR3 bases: TGTGCCAGCAGTTCACACCACAATACCAGGGATTCCGGGGAGCTGTTTTTT. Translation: CASSSHHNTRDSGELFF.

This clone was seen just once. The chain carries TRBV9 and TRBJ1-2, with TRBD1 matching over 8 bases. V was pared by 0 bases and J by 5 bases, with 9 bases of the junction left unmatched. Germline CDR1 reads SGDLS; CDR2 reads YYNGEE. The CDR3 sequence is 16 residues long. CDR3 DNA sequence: TGTGCCAGCAGCGTAGAAGGTGGGCAGGGGGCTTATGGCTACACCTTC. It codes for CASSVEGGQGAYGYTF. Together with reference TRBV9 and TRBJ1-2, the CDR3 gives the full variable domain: DSGVTQTPKHLITATGQRVTLRCSPRSGDLSVYWYQQSLDQGLQFLIQYYNGEERAKGNILERFSAQQFPDLHSELNLSSLELGDSALYFCASSVEGGQGAYGYTFGSGTRLTVV.

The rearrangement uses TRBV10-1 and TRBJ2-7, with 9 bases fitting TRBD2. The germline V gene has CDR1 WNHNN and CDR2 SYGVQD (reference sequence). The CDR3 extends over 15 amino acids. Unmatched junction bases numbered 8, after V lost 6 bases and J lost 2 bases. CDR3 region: CASSESLAGAYEQYF. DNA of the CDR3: TGCGCCAGCAGCGAGAGTTTAGCGGGAGCCTACGAGCAGTACTTC.

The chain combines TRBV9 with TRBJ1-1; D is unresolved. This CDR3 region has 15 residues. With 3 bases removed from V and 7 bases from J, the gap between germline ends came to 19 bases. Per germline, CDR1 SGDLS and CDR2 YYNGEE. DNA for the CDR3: TGTGCCAGCAGCGCCGACCCCGGAGCTAGCGATGAAGCTTTCTTT. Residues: CASSADPGASDEAFF. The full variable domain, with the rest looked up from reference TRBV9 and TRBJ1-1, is DSGVTQTPKHLITATGQRVTLRCSPRSGDLSVYWYQQSLDQGLQFLIQYYNGEERAKGNILERFSAQQFPDLHSELNLSSLELGDSALYFCASSADPGASDEAFFGQGTRLTVV.

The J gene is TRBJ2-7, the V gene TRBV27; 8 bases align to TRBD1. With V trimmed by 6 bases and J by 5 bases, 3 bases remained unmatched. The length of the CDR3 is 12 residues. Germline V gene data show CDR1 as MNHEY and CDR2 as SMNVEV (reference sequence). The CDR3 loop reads CASSLDRDEQYF. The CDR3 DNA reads TGTGCCAGCAGCCTGGACAGGGACGAGCAGTACTTC.

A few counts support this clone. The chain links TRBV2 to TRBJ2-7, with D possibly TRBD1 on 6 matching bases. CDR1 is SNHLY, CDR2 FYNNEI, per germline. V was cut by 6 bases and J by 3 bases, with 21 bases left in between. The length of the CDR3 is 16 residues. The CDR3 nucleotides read TGTGCCAGCAGGGGGGCCTATGGACAGAGAGTCTACGAGCAGTACTTC. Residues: CASRGAYGQRVYEQYF.

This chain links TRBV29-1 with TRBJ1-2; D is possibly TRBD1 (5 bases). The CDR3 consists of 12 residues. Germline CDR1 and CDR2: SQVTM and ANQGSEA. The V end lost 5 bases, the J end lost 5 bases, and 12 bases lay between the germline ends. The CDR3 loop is CSVTGDVYGYTF. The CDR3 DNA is TGCAGCGTTACAGGCGACGTTTATGGCTACACCTTC.

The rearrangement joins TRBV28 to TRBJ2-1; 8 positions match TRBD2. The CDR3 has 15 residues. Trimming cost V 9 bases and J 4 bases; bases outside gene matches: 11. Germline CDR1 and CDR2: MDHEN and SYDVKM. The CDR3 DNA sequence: TGTGCCAGTACTATAAGCGGGAGTACATACAATGAGCAGTTCTTC. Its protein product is CASTISGSTYNEQFF.

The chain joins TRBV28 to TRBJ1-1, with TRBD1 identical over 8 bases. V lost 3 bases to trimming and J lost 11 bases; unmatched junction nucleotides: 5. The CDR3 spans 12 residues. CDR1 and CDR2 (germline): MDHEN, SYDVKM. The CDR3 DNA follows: TGTGCCAGCAGTTTTTCGACAGGGGATGCTTTCTTT. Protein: CASSFSTGDAFF.